This is a list of T cell receptor beta chains from one sample in a study of blood T cell repertoires in COVID-19. Sequenced by immunoSEQ multiplex PCR; TCRdb stores in-frame clones only, minus some. This sample has approximately 470,000 clones, with approximately 85% found just once. The sequencing input was peripheral blood. These receptors came from a human donor in a cohort sampled during active COVID-19. Each CDR3 is given with its conserved first and last residue. Each record gives: D gene, clone size, V gene, J gene, CDR3 protein, CDR3 DNA. A D gene is named only where the DNA matches it firmly. Part of the rows lack a size; the others show once, few, many or a class for expanded clones.

>.|.|TRBV6-5|TRBJ1-2
CASSRQGFNYGYTF
TGTGCCAGCAGTCGCCAGGGTTTCAACTATGGCTACACCTTC
>TRBD1|.|TRBV6-5|TRBJ1-1
CASSTGTGAAEAFF
TGTGCCAGCAGCACCGGGACAGGGGCCGCTGAAGCTTTCTTT
>TRBD2|.|TRBV11-2|TRBJ2-1
CASSISGGRAEQFF
TGTGCCAGCAGCATATCAGGCGGGAGAGCTGAGCAGTTCTTC
>.|.|TRBV30|TRBJ1-1
CAWRAGMNTEAFF
TGTGCCTGGAGGGCAGGTATGAACACTGAAGCTTTCTTT
>.|.|TRBV30|TRBJ1-6
CAWRGGNSPLHF
TGTGCCTGGAGAGGAGGTAATTCACCCCTCCACTTT
>TRBD1|.|TRBV19|TRBJ1-2
CASRTGTGDYGYTF
TGTGCCAGTAGAACCGGGACAGGAGACTATGGCTACACCTTC
>.|.|TRBV30|TRBJ2-5
CAWSVIGVETQYF
TGTGCCTGGAGTGTAATCGGGGTCGAGACCCAGTACTTC
>.|.|TRBV18|TRBJ1-5
CASSPPSGSHSQHF
TGTGCCAGCTCACCACCAAGCGGCTCCCATTCCCAGCATTTT
>TRBD1|.|TRBV4-3|TRBJ1-2
CASSRTGGANYGYTF
TGCGCCAGCAGCCGTACAGGGGGAGCTAACTATGGCTACACCTTC
>.|few|TRBV2|TRBJ1-1
CASSEQGGGTEAFF
TGTGCCAGCAGTGAACAGGGAGGGGGCACTGAAGCTTTCTTT
>TRBD1|.|TRBV5-1|TRBJ1-6
CASSLRQGDDSPLHF
TGCGCCAGCAGCTTGAGGCAGGGGGATGATTCACCCCTCCACTTT
>TRBD2|.|TRBV27|TRBJ2-7
CQVSYFPQREEMYEQYF
TGTCAAGTTTCTTATTTCCCCCAGCGGGAGGAAATGTACGAGCAGTACTTC
>TRBD2|.|TRBV27|TRBJ2-1
CASTSWTSGRFNEQFF
TGTGCCAGCACCTCCTGGACTAGCGGGAGGTTCAATGAGCAGTTCTTC
>.|.|TRBV15|TRBJ2-7
CATSRDMRHEQYF
TGTGCCACCAGCAGAGATATGCGCCACGAGCAGTACTTC
>TRBD1|.|TRBV7-6|TRBJ1-2
CASSLLTGGNYGYTF
TGTGCCAGCAGCTTACTAACAGGGGGCAACTATGGCTACACCTTC
>TRBD1|.|TRBV10-3|TRBJ2-5
CASTQGPVQETQYF
TGTGCCTCCACACAGGGGCCGGTTCAAGAGACCCAGTACTTC
>TRBD2|.|TRBV19|TRBJ2-5
CASTETSGEQETQYF
TGTGCCAGTACTGAGACTAGCGGAGAACAAGAGACCCAGTACTTC
>TRBD2|.|TRBV3-1/TRBV3-2|TRBJ2-3
CASSQEKLAGGGTDTQYF
TGTGCCAGCAGCCAAGAAAAACTAGCGGGAGGTGGCACAGATACGCAGTATTTT
>TRBD2|.|TRBV9|TRBJ2-1
CASSTIAGSYNEQFF
TGTGCCAGCAGCACGATAGCGGGGTCTTACAATGAGCAGTTCTTC
>TRBD2|.|TRBV29-1|TRBJ2-3
CSVEREETTSSTDTQYF
TGCAGCGTGGAGCGGGAGGAGACTACTTCTAGCACAGATACGCAGTATTTT
>TRBD1|.|TRBV5-1|TRBJ2-1
CASRTTGGNNEQFF
TGCGCCAGCAGGACGACAGGGGGCAACAATGAGCAGTTCTTC
>.|.|TRBV3-1/TRBV3-2|TRBJ2-2
CASSPRENTGELFF
TGTGCCAGCAGCCCTCGGGAGAACACCGGGGAGCTGTTTTTT
>TRBD1|.|TRBV6-2/TRBV6-3|TRBJ2-5
CASSRQGGETQYF
TGTGCCAGCAGCCGACAGGGCGGAGAGACCCAGTACTTC
>.|.|TRBV19|TRBJ1-4
CASSMGQLINEKLFF
TGTGCCAGTAGTATGGGGCAGCTGATTAATGAAAAACTGTTTTTT
>.|.|TRBV3-1/TRBV3-2|TRBJ1-2
CASSQDGGAPYGYTF
TGTGCCAGCAGCCAAGATGGCGGGGCCCCCTATGGCTACACCTTC
>.|.|TRBV7-9|TRBJ2-1
CASSLANYEQFF
TGTGCCAGCAGCTTAGCCAACTATGAGCAGTTCTTC
>.|.|TRBV12-5|TRBJ2-1
CASGRDSYNEQFF
TGTGCTAGTGGTCGCGACAGCTACAATGAGCAGTTCTTC
>TRBD1|.|TRBV27|TRBJ1-2
CASSLSSQGAYYGYTF
TGTGCCAGCAGTTTATCGAGTCAGGGGGCGTACTATGGCTACACCTTC
>TRBD2|.|TRBV5-4|TRBJ2-3
CASSLRTSGSGDTQYF
TGTGCCAGCAGCTTGAGGACCAGCGGGAGTGGAGATACGCAGTATTTT
>TRBD1|.|TRBV19|TRBJ1-2
CASSTYRTGGHGYTF
TGTGCCAGTAGTACCTACAGGACAGGGGGGCATGGCTACACCTTC
>.|.|TRBV19|TRBJ2-7
CASSIGAGLRDEQYF
TGTGCCAGTAGTATAGGGGCGGGACTCCGCGACGAGCAGTACTTC
>.|.|TRBV6-6|TRBJ2-1
CASSYQGSYNEQFF
TGTGCCAGCAGTTACCAGGGTTCCTACAATGAGCAGTTCTTC
>TRBD2|.|TRBV9|TRBJ2-1
CASSLASGNYNEQFF
TGTGCCAGCAGCCTTGCTAGCGGGAACTACAATGAGCAGTTCTTC
>.|.|TRBV7-9|TRBJ1-1
CASRPLPDTEAFF
TGTGCCTCCCGTCCCCTTCCGGACACTGAAGCTTTCTTT
>TRBD1|.|TRBV28|TRBJ1-5
CASTEQGRYNQPQHF
TGTGCCAGCACCGAACAGGGGAGATACAATCAGCCCCAGCATTTT
>.|.|TRBV24-1|TRBJ2-5
CATSDRTAFQETQYF
TGTGCCACCAGTGACCGAACAGCTTTCCAAGAGACCCAGTACTTC
>.|.|TRBV3-1/TRBV3-2|TRBJ2-5
CASSAPGRPSETQYF
TGTGCCAGCAGCGCTCCCGGTCGCCCATCAGAGACCCAGTACTTC
>TRBD1|.|TRBV7-2|TRBJ1-1
CASSSDREAFF
TGTGCCAGCAGCTCGGACAGGGAAGCTTTCTTT
>TRBD1|.|TRBV7-6|TRBJ2-7
CASSLKPGQGPHEQYF
TGTGCCAGCAGCCTCAAGCCGGGACAGGGCCCCCACGAGCAGTACTTC
>.|.|TRBV28|TRBJ1-1
CASSLPGYEAFF
TGTGCCAGCAGTTTACCGGGTTATGAAGCTTTCTTT
>.|.|TRBV6-6|TRBJ1-5
CASSYETNQGQPQHF
TGTGCCAGCAGTTATGAGACAAACCAAGGTCAGCCCCAGCATTTT
>.|.|TRBV19|TRBJ1-5
CAISGSTRNQPQHF
TGTGCCATCTCAGGATCTACCCGCAATCAGCCCCAGCATTTT
>.|.|TRBV9|TRBJ2-7
CASSVESGPAYEQYF
TGTGCCAGCAGCGTAGAAAGCGGGCCTGCCTACGAGCAGTACTTC